The source of this T cell receptor beta chain is a study of PD-1 blockade in classical Hodgkin lymphoma. Concerning this clone: The antigen remains unidentified.

Overall study findings and caveats: When set against healthy donors, newly diagnosed patients were reported to show lower baseline TCR diversity. Why the repertoires differ is still unclear, perhaps disease activity or prior therapy. While CD8+ TCR diversity did not rise significantly by C4D1, CD4+ TCR diversity did.

This CDR3 has 18 residues. Between the trimmed V and J ends, which lost 0 bases and 0 bases, there was a span of 18 bases. The germline gives CDR1 GTSNPN, CDR2 SVGIG (reference sequence). Each patient experienced a relapse that followed autologous stem cell transplantation, and brentuximab vedotin exposure varied. The authors purified CD4+ T cells from thawed PBMCs by magnetic negative selection. Complete response, partial response or progressive disease were the best responses. Measured with immunoSEQ multiplex PCR; TCRdb has only the in-frame clones, and not every one. The repertoire holds 30,000 to 40,000 clones, with over 75% as singletons.

Sequencing used CD4+ T cells from blood, obtained at baseline. This sequence was found in a human donor with classical Hodgkin lymphoma. The chain links TRBV30 to TRBJ2-1; D is tentatively TRBD1 or TRBD2 (6 bases each). In nucleotides, the CDR3 is TGTGCCTGGAGTGTAAGGGGGGATTTCCGAGGCTCCTACAATGAGCAGTTCTTC. Translation gives CAWSVRGDFRGSYNEQFF.